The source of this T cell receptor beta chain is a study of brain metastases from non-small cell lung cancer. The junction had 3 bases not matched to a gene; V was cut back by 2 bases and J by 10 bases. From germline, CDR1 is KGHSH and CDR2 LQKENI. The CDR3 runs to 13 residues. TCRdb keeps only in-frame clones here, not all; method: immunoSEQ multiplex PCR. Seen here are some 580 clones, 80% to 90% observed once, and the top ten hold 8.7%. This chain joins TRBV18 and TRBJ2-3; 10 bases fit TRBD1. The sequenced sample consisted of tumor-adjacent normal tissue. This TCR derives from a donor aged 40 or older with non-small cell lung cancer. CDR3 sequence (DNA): TGTGCCAGCTCACCAATGGACAGGGGGGCGCAGTATTTT. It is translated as CASSPMDRGAQYF.